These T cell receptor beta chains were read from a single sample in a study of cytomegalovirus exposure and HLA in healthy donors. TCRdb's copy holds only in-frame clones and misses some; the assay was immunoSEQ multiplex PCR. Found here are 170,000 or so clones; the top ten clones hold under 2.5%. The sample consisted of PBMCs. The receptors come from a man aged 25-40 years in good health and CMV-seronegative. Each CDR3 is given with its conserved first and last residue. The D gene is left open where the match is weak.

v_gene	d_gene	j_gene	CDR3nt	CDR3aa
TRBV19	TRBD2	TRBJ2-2	TGTGCCAGTAGTATTTGGGGACTAGCGGGTTCTCGTTCCACCGGGGAGCTGTTTTTT	CASSIWGLAGSRSTGELFF
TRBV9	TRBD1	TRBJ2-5	TGTGCCAGCAGCCCGGGACAGGGAACAGAGACCCAGTACTTC	CASSPGQGTETQYF
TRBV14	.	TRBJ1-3	TGTGCCAGCAGCCAAGATGCGACCGGAGGGTTCGCCGACACCATATATTTT	CASSQDATGGFADTIYF
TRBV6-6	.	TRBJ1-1	TGTGCCAGCAGTTACTCTATATCGGGGGATGCGTTCTTT	CASSYSISGDAFF
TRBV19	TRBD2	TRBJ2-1	TGTGCCAGTACCCTAGCGGGAGGGGCCTACAATGAGCAGTTCTTC	CASTLAGGAYNEQFF
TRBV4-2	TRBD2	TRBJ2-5	TGTGCCAGCCGCCGGGGGGGGACCAACCAAGAGACCCAGTACTTC	CASRRGGTNQETQYF
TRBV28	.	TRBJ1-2	TGTGCCAGCAGTGCGCCAGGGGCTGACCTCTGGGGCTACACCTTC	CASSAPGADLWGYTF
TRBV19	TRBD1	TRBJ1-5	TGTGCCAGTAGCGATTACAGGGGTGGCAATCAGCCCCAGCATTTT	CASSDYRGGNQPQHF
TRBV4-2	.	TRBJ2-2	TGTGCCAGCAGCCCGTTAGCGGTAGTCTCCGGGGAGCTGTTTTTT	CASSPLAVVSGELFF
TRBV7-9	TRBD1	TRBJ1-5	TGTGCCAGCAGCGAGACAGGGAGACTTAATCAGCCCCAGCATTTT	CASSETGRLNQPQHF
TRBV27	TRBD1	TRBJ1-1	TGTGCCGGCAGGGAAAGACAGGGCGGTTGGACTGAAGCTTTCTTT	CAGRERQGGWTEAFF
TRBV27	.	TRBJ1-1	TGTGCCAGCAGTTTTAGAACGGACGGGGCTGAAGCTTTCTTT	CASSFRTDGAEAFF
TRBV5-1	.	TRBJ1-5	TGCGCCAGCAGCTTGGGTAATAGCAATCAGCCCCAGCATTTT	CASSLGNSNQPQHF
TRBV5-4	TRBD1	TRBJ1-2	TGTGCCAGCAGCTTTACCGGGACAGAAAACTATGGCTACACCTTC	CASSFTGTENYGYTF
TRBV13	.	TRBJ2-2	TGTGCCAGCACCCTACAGGGTTCGGATTCCGGGGAGCTGTTTTTT	CASTLQGSDSGELFF
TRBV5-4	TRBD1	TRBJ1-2	TGTGCCAGCAGCCCAGTGACAGGGGCAGGCTACACCTTC	CASSPVTGAGYTF
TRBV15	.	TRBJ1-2	TGTGCCACCAGCAGAGGAGCCGGGGATGGCTACACCTTC	CATSRGAGDGYTF
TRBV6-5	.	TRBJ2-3	TGTGCCAGCAGTTACTCGAGTAGGGGTTGGGCAGATACGCAGTATTTT	CASSYSSRGWADTQYF
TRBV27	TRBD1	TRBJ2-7	TGTGCCAGCAGTAGTGGACAGGGGGCAGCCTACGAGCAGTACTTC	CASSSGQGAAYEQYF
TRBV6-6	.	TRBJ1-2	TGTGCCAGCAGGCCTAGACACTATGGCTACACCTTC	CASRPRHYGYTF
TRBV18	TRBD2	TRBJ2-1	TGTGCCGGCTCACCGACTACGACTAGCGGTAACCATGAGCAGTTCTTC	CAGSPTTTSGNHEQFF
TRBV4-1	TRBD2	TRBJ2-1	TGCGCCAGCAGCCGCGTACAAAGCGGGAGGGACTCCTACAATGAGCAGTTCTTC	CASSRVQSGRDSYNEQFF
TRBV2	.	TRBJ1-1	TGTGCCAGCAATCGTCGGGACTCCCGGAACACTGAAGCTTTCTTT	CASNRRDSRNTEAFF
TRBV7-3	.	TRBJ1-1	TGTGCCAGCAGCCCTCTAATGAACACTGAAGCTTTCTTT	CASSPLMNTEAFF
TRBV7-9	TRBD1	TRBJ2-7	TGTGCCAGCAGCAACCAGGGGGACAGCAGCTCCTACGAGCAGTACTTC	CASSNQGDSSSYEQYF
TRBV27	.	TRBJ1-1	TGTGCCAGCAGTTCAGAGGTGGCGACGCCTGAAGCTTTCTTT	CASSSEVATPEAFF
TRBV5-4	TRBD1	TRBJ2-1	TGTGCCAGCAGTTCCCCGGGACAGGGCCTCTACAATGAGCAGTTCTTC	CASSSPGQGLYNEQFF
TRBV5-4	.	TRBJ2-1	TGTGCCAGCAGCTTGGACAGGGACAATGAGCAGTTCTTC	CASSLDRDNEQFF
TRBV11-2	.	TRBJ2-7	TGTGCCAGCAGCTTAGACAGGGGCCCCTACGAGCAGTACTTC	CASSLDRGPYEQYF
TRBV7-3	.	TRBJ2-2	TGTGCCAGCAGCTTAGGGGCAGGGATTAACACCGGGGAGCTGTTTTTT	CASSLGAGINTGELFF
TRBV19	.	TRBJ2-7	TGTGCCAGTAGTAGCTCCGGGACATTCGAGCAGTACTTC	CASSSSGTFEQYF
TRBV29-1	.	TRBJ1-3	TGCAGCGCCCTGATTGACAGGTACTCTGGAAACACCATATATTTT	CSALIDRYSGNTIYF
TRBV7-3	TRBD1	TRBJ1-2	TGTGCCAGCAGCTTAAGACCGCCTGGACAGGGCTACTATGGCTACACCTTC	CASSLRPPGQGYYGYTF
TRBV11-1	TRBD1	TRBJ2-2	TGTGCCAGCAGCTTAGTAGAGGGGGCAACCGGGGAGCTGTTTTTT	CASSLVEGATGELFF
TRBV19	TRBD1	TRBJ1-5	TGTGCCAGTAGCGATGGCGGTATCAGGGGGCCCACCCAGCATTTT	CASSDGGIRGPTQHF
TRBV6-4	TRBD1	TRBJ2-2	TGTGCCAGCAGTGGCGTTCCCGGGACAGGGAACACCGGGGAGCTGTTTTTT	CASSGVPGTGNTGELFF
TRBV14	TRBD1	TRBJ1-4	TGTGCCAGCAGCCAAGAGAGAACAGGGGGCTATGAAAAACTGTTTTTT	CASSQERTGGYEKLFF
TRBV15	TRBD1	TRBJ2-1	TGTGCCACCAGCAGAGGGCAGGGGGACAATGAGCAGTTCTTC	CATSRGQGDNEQFF
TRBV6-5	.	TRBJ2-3	TGTGCCAGCAGTTCGCTGGCGGGGGCCTTCACAGATACGCAGTATTTT	CASSSLAGAFTDTQYF
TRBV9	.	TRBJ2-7	TGTGCCAGCAGCCCTAGTGGGTCAAAGGCCTACGAGCAGTACTTC	CASSPSGSKAYEQYF